A single sample is the source of the 22 T cell receptor beta chains below, sequenced in a study of cytomegalovirus exposure and HLA in healthy donors. The PCR used 60 Vbeta and 13 Jbeta primers. Method: immunoSEQ multiplex PCR; TCRdb's copy keeps in-frame clones and lacks some. The sample holds 200,000 or so clones, about four fifths seen once. Sequencing was carried out using PBMCs. These receptors came from a woman aged 25 to 39 in good health and CMV-seropositive.

The V and J genes are TRBV7-2 and TRBJ2-1; 13 bases fit TRBD2. Germline CDR1 and CDR2: SGHTA and FQGNSA. This CDR3 is 15 amino acids long. J was trimmed by 7 bases and V by 5 bases; bases with no gene match: 5. CDR3 region: CASSPGLAGRNEQFF. The CDR3 coding sequence is TGTGCCAGCAGCCCGGGACTAGCGGGGAGGAATGAGCAGTTCTTC.

The chain employs TRBV7-9 and TRBJ2-3; 12 bases map to TRBD2. The CDR3 loop spans 17 amino acids. The trim removed 2 bases at V and 2 bases at J, leaving 5 bases unmatched. Germline loops: CDR1 SEHNR, CDR2 FQNEAQ (reference sequence). This CDR3 reads CASSLPRLAGDTDTQYF. The CDR3 bases are TGTGCCAGCAGCTTACCTCGACTAGCGGGGGACACAGATACGCAGTATTTT.

The V gene is TRBV10-3, the J gene TRBJ2-5; tentatively, D is TRBD2 (5 bases). In germline, CDR1 is ENHRY, CDR2 SYGVKD. The CDR3 covers 14 residues. V lost 3 bases and J 3 bases, leaving 11 bases between the germline ends. In DNA, the CDR3 is TGTGCCATCAGTGATCCCGGGGTCAAAGAGACCCAGTACTTC. Translating it yields CAISDPGVKETQYF.

This chain connects TRBV5-8 to TRBJ1-1; D is undetermined. The germline gives CDR1 SGHTS, CDR2 YDEGEE. With 6 bases removed from V and 7 bases from J, the gap between germline ends came to 16 bases. This CDR3 has 13 amino acids. CDR3 protein: CASTPHLSGEAFF. The CDR3 DNA reads TGTGCCAGCACTCCACACCTAAGCGGTGAAGCTTTCTTT.

The chain links TRBV6-1 to TRBJ1-5; TRBD1 might be the D (6 bases). Germline V gene lookup returns CDR1 MNHNS and CDR2 SASEGT. The V end lost 5 bases, the J end lost 1 base, and 6 bases lay between the germline ends. This CDR3 contains 13 residues. The CDR3 nucleotides read TGTGCCAGCAGTAGGGGGAGCAATCAGCCCCAGCATTTT. This encodes CASSRGSNQPQHF.

The chain employs TRBV9 and TRBJ2-2; 10 bases are shared with TRBD2. CDR1 is SGDLS and CDR2 is YYNGEE in the germline V gene. This CDR3 comprises 16 residues. J gave up 4 bases and V 2 bases, and 5 bases lay outside the gene matches. CDR3 DNA sequence: TGTGCCAGCAGCGTTCTAGCGGGGGCGAGCACCGGGGAGCTGTTTTTT. It specifies CASSVLAGASTGELFF.

The chain employs TRBV5-1 and TRBJ2-7; TRBD2 might be the D (5 bases). CDR1 is SGHRS and CDR2 is YFSETQ in the germline V gene. V was pared by 5 bases and J by 2 bases, with 11 bases between. This CDR3 spans 13 amino acids. For the CDR3, the DNA is TGCGCCAGCAGGGTGCCCGGGACCTACGAGCAGTACTTC. Translated: CASRVPGTYEQYF.

This clone was picked up a small number of times. Here the CDR3 reads CASSQEGTNTEAFF. DNA for the CDR3: TGTGCCAGTAGTCAGGAGGGCACGAACACTGAAGCTTTCTTT. This sequence joins TRBV19 and TRBJ1-1; D unclear. V shed 5 bases and J shed 1 base, with 11 bases lying between them. This CDR3 is built from 14 residues. Germline CDR1 is LNHDA and CDR2 is SQIVND (reference sequence). The variable domain in full, with the rest retrieved from reference TRBV19 and TRBJ1-1, is DGGITQSPKYLFRKEGQNVTLSCEQNLNHDAMYWYRQDPGQGLRLIYYSQIVNDFQKGDIAEGYSVSREKKESFPLTVTSAQKNPTAFYLCASSQEGTNTEAFFGQGTRLTVV.

The chain couples TRBV6-5 to TRBJ2-7, with TRBD2 matching over 7 bases. The V gene end was trimmed by 0 bases and the J gene end by 3 bases; junction bases not matched to a gene: 5. There are 15 residues in the CDR3. CDR1 and CDR2 from the germline V gene are MNHEY and SVGAGI. CDR3 amino acids: CASSYSRGEYYEQYF. The CDR3 DNA reads TGTGCCAGCAGTTACTCCCGGGGGGAGTACTACGAGCAGTACTTC.

The rearrangement links TRBV19 to TRBJ2-7; 8 positions match TRBD2. Trimming cost V 1 base and J 6 bases; bases outside gene matches: 11. Looked up from germline, CDR1 is LNHDA and CDR2 is SQIVND (reference sequence). The CDR3 extends over 16 amino acids. In DNA form, the CDR3 reads TGTGCCAGTAGTATAGTCCCGACTAGCGCCCTTCTCGAGCAGTACTTC. Protein: CASSIVPTSALLEQYF.

This sequence joins TRBV10-3 and TRBJ1-4; 9 bases are a match to TRBD1. Trimming took 5 bases from V and 8 from J; bases not matched to a gene: 6. Germline V gene sequence: CDR1 ENHRY, CDR2 SYGVKD. The CDR3 is made up of 14 amino acids. CDR3: CAISPGTGKEKLFF. CDR3 bases: TGTGCCATCAGTCCCGGGACAGGGAAGGAAAAACTGTTTTTT.

The chain links TRBV5-1 to TRBJ2-2, with D tentatively TRBD2 (6 bases). V lost 0 bases, J lost 4 bases, and 16 bases lay in between. The CDR3 totals 17 residues. Per germline, CDR1 SGHRS and CDR2 YFSETQ. The CDR3: CASSLELRAGLTGELFF. The CDR3 coding sequence is TGCGCCAGCAGCTTGGAGCTCCGGGCGGGGCTCACCGGGGAGCTGTTTTTT.

This chain connects TRBV6-4 to TRBJ1-1; D possibly corresponds to TRBD1 (5 bases). This CDR3 comprises 14 residues. Trimming cost V 7 bases and J 5 bases, with 17 bases left between them. CDR1 is MRHNA, CDR2 SNTAGT, per germline. The chain's CDR3 is CASTESRVGTEAFF. DNA of the CDR3: TGTGCCAGCACTGAATCCAGGGTAGGGACTGAAGCTTTCTTT.

The rearrangement links TRBV9 to TRBJ1-1; D gene uncertain. In germline, CDR1 is SGDLS, CDR2 YYNGEE. The V end was cut by 0 bases, the J end by 12 bases, with 15 bases between. The CDR3 totals 13 residues. The CDR3 DNA sequence: TGTGCCAGCAGCGTAGGGCTTAACGGGGAAACTTTCTTT. Encoded protein: CASSVGLNGETFF.

This chain uses TRBV9 with TRBJ2-4, with D tentatively TRBD1 (6 bases). Germline V gene lookup returns CDR1 SGDLS and CDR2 YYNGEE. This CDR3 region has 18 residues. V was cut by 0 bases and J by 0 bases, with 16 bases left in between. This chain's CDR3 is CASSVGVGDILAKNIQYF. CDR3 DNA: TGTGCCAGCAGCGTAGGCGTGGGGGACATCCTAGCCAAAAACATTCAGTACTTC.

The rearrangement links TRBV11-2 to TRBJ1-1, with D perhaps matching TRBD1 (6 bases). The V end lost 7 bases, the J end lost 6 bases, and 18 bases lay between the germline ends. Germline V gives CDR1 SGHAT, CDR2 FQNNGV. The length of the CDR3 is 14 residues. This CDR3 reads CASNPDSLIPEAFF. The CDR3 DNA sequence: TGTGCCAGCAACCCGGACAGTCTTATCCCTGAAGCTTTCTTT.

This chain links TRBV10-3 with TRBJ1-1, with TRBD1 matching over 11 bases. The CDR3 has 14 residues. V lost 6 bases, J lost 5 bases, and 5 bases stayed unmatched. Germline values: CDR1 ENHRY, CDR2 SYGVKD. The CDR3 region is CAISPGQGGTEAFF. As DNA, the CDR3 is TGTGCCATCAGCCCGGGACAGGGGGGTACTGAAGCTTTCTTT.

The chain combines TRBV5-1 with TRBJ2-5, with D tentatively TRBD2 (5 bases). The CDR3 length is 14 residues. Germline V gene data show CDR1 as SGHRS and CDR2 as YFSETQ. V was clipped by 2 bases and J by 2 bases, with 10 bases between them. CDR3 sequence (DNA): TGCGCCAGCAGCTTTACTCGGACTCAAGAGACCCAGTACTTC. Translated: CASSFTRTQETQYF.

This chain connects TRBV15 to TRBJ1-4, with 7 bases fitting TRBD1. CDR1 LNHNV and CDR2 YYDKDF come from the germline V gene (reference sequence). The CDR3 loop spans 15 amino acids. The V gene end was trimmed by 1 base and the J gene end by 7 bases; junction bases not matched to a gene: 6. The CDR3 is CATSRGPGGIEKLFF. The CDR3 bases are TGTGCCACCAGCAGAGGACCAGGGGGGATTGAAAAACTGTTTTTT.

The V gene is TRBV5-1, the J gene TRBJ1-4; D ambiguous. From germline, CDR1 is SGHRS and CDR2 YFSETQ. V gave up 1 base and J gave up 3 bases, with 10 bases separating them. The CDR3 contains 15 residues. CDR3 coding DNA: TGCGCCAGCAGCTTGTTTTCTCTCCCTAATGAAAAACTGTTTTTT. Translated, it gives CASSLFSLPNEKLFF. Combining the CDR3 with reference TRBV5-1 and TRBJ1-4 gives the whole variable domain KAGVTQTPRYLIKTRGQQVTLSCSPISGHRSVSWYQQTPGQGLQFLFEYFSETQRNKGNFPGRFSGRQFSNSRSEMNVSTLELGDSALYLCASSLFSLPNEKLFFGSGTQLSVL.

This sequence joins TRBV9 and TRBJ1-5; TRBD1 matches 7 bases. The V gene's germline CDR1 is SGDLS and CDR2 YYNGEE. Germline trimming cut 3 bases from V and 3 bases from J; bases unmatched to any gene: 6. CDR3 length equals 15 residues. CDR3 sequence (DNA): TGTGCCAGCAGCGATGGGGACAGCTTCAATCAGCCCCAGCATTTT. Encoded protein: CASSDGDSFNQPQHF.

The rearrangement uses TRBV13 and TRBJ2-7; TRBD1 is a possible D gene (5 bases). This CDR3 has 14 residues. The germline V gene encodes CDR1 PRHDT and CDR2 FYEKMQ (reference sequence). Trimming cost V 0 bases and J 3 bases, with 9 bases left between them. CDR3 DNA sequence: TGTGCCAGCAGCTTAGGCCAGGGTTACTACGAGCAGTACTTC. Residues: CASSLGQGYYEQYF.